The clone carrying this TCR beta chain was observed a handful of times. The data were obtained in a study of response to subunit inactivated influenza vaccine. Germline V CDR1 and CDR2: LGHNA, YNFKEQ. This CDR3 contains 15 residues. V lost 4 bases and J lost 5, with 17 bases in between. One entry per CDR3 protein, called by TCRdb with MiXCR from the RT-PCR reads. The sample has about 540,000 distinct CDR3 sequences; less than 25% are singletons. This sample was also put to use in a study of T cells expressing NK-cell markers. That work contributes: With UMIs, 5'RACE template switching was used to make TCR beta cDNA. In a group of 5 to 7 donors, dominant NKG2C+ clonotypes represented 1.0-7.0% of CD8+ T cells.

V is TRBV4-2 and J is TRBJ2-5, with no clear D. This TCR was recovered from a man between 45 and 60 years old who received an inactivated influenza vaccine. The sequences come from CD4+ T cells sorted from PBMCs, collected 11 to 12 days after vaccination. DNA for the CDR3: TGTGCCAGCAGCCCCTTTAATGCCGGAATGGAGACCCAGTACTTC. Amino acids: CASSPFNAGMETQYF.